Below, 13 T cell receptor beta chains from the same sample are listed, as sequenced in a study of CD8 T cells in ankylosing spondylitis. Via MiXCR, TCRdb re-called the 5' RACE reads, giving one row per CDR3 protein. The sample holds around 300,000 distinct CDR3 sequences, approximately 10% seen once. Material for sequencing was blood, either unsorted or a sorted T cell fraction (not recorded which). The source is a female donor with ankylosing spondylitis or in good health (not recorded which).

On this clonotype: A much larger clone lies one base from this, so it may be a read error. This chain uses TRBV10-2 with TRBJ2-2, with TRBD2 identical over 8 bases. This CDR3 has 17 residues. CDR1 is WSHSY, CDR2 SAAADI, per germline. The V gene end was trimmed by 6 bases and the J gene end by 4 bases; junction bases not matched to a gene: 13. CDR3 nucleotide sequence: TGCGCCAGCAGGAAAGGAGCGGGAGCGGCGAGCACCGGGGAGCTGTTTTTT. Amino acids: CASRKGAGAASTGELFF.

Ten or more counts support this clonotype. This chain joins TRBV5-1 and TRBJ2-3; D is unclear. Germline V lookup: CDR1 SGHRS, CDR2 YFSETQ. V was pared by 4 bases and J by 5 bases, with 14 bases between. The length of the CDR3 is 14 residues. CDR3 nucleotide sequence: TGCGCCAGCAGCCCCCAAGGTAATAAAGATACGCAGTATTTT. It specifies CASSPQGNKDTQYF.

This clonotype was recorded many times. The chain combines TRBV20-1 with TRBJ2-5; D remains ambiguous. V lost 0 bases and J lost 4, with 6 bases in between. Germline values: CDR1 DFQATT, CDR2 SNEGSKA (reference sequence). CDR3 length: 12 residues. The CDR3 protein is CSARDLRETQYF. The CDR3 DNA sequence: TGCAGTGCTAGAGATCTTAGAGAGACCCAGTACTTC.

This clonotype was detected many times. The chain recombines TRBV5-1 with TRBJ1-1; D not resolved. The ends were cut back, 3 bases at V and 4 bases at J, with 16 bases in the middle. The CDR3 length is 15 residues. Per the germline V gene, CDR1 is SGHRS and CDR2 is YFSETQ. CDR3 sequence: CASSWNGPGSTEAFF. As DNA, the CDR3 is TGCGCCAGCAGCTGGAACGGGCCTGGGAGCACTGAAGCTTTCTTT.

This clonotype appeared many times. J is TRBJ1-1 and V is TRBV11-1; 10 positions match TRBD1. Germline V CDR1 and CDR2: SGHAT, FQDESV (reference sequence). The CDR3 is made up of 18 amino acids. V dropped 1 base and J dropped 4; count of bases not matched to a gene: 12. The CDR3 protein is CASSLGSGGTGASTEAFF. The DNA for the CDR3 is TGTGCCAGCAGCTTAGGTTCTGGTGGGACAGGGGCTTCCACTGAAGCTTTCTTT.

This clonotype has a count of ten or more. J is TRBJ1-1 and V is TRBV28; D is unclear. This CDR3 comprises 14 residues. Germline V gene data show CDR1 as MDHEN and CDR2 as SYDVKM. Deletions cut 7 bases from V and 1 base from J, with 13 bases between. The CDR3 protein is CASNPPRENTEAFF. CDR3 nucleotides: TGTGCCAGCAACCCCCCGAGGGAGAACACTGAAGCTTTCTTT.

The chain carries TRBV9 and TRBJ1-6; 9 bases align to TRBD1. The CDR3 loop spans 14 amino acids. The germline V gene has CDR1 SGDLS and CDR2 YYNGEE. J lost 11 bases, V lost 4 bases, and 7 bases had no gene match. The CDR3 sequence: CASSRDRGGPPLHF. In DNA form, the CDR3 reads TGTGCCAGCAGCAGAGACAGGGGGGGCCCACCCCTCCACTTT.

In this sample, this clonotype turned up a few times. V and J are TRBV5-5 and TRBJ1-2, with TRBD1 identical over 9 bases. The CDR3 has 15 amino acids. Germline V gene data show CDR1 as SGHKS and CDR2 as YYEKEE (reference sequence). Germline trimming cut 5 bases from V and 5 bases from J; bases unmatched to any gene: 10. CDR3 sequence: CASRLRTGESYGYTF. In DNA, the CDR3 is TGTGCCAGCAGGCTTCGGACAGGGGAGAGTTATGGCTACACCTTC. Based on the CDR3 plus reference TRBV5-5 and TRBJ1-2, the full variable domain is DAGVTQSPTHLIKTRGQQVTLRCSPISGHKSVSWYQQVLGQGPQFIFQYYEKEERGRGNFPDRFSARQFPNYSSELNVNALLLGDSALYLCASRLRTGESYGYTFGSGTRLTVV.

This clonotype was counted between two and nine times. V and J are TRBV20-1 and TRBJ1-1, with a possible D match to TRBD1 (5 bases). Trimming pared 3 bases from V and 0 bases from J, leaving 17 bases between. Germline V gene lookup returns CDR1 DFQATT and CDR2 SNEGSKA (reference sequence). This CDR3 is built from 16 residues. This chain's CDR3 is CSASQRQGLMNTEAFF. The CDR3 DNA reads as TGCAGTGCTAGCCAGCGGCAGGGACTTATGAACACTGAAGCTTTCTTT.

This clonotype has just a few counts. J is TRBJ1-1 and V is TRBV5-5; D is possibly TRBD1 (6 bases). This CDR3 spans 13 amino acids. Germline CDR1 is SGHKS and CDR2 is YYEKEE (reference sequence). Trimming stripped 3 bases from V and 8 bases from J, with 14 bases between. CDR3 sequence (DNA): TGTGCCAGCAGCTGGTCCGGGGGGCTAGAAGCTTTCTTT. Encoded protein: CASSWSGGLEAFF.

This clonotype has a count of ten or more. CDR3: CASSIQGPSGYGYTF. The CDR3 DNA sequence: TGTGCCAGCAGCATCCAGGGCCCATCCGGGTATGGCTACACCTTC. V is TRBV7-2 and J is TRBJ1-2; tentatively, D is TRBD1 (5 bases). The V gene's germline CDR1 is SGHTA and CDR2 FQGNSA. V was clipped by 5 bases and J by 5 bases, with 18 bases between them. The CDR3 loop spans 15 amino acids.

This clonotype appeared once. The chain joins TRBV9 to TRBJ1-2; 9 positions match TRBD1. J lost 8 bases, V lost 3 bases, and 14 bases had no gene match. This CDR3 has 16 residues. In germline, CDR1 is SGDLS, CDR2 YYNGEE. Written as DNA, the CDR3 is TGTGCCAGCAGCGCTATCATCGACGGACAGGGGAACGGCTACACCTTC. Residues: CASSAIIDGQGNGYTF.

This clonotype was seen ten or more times. The chain joins TRBV5-1 to TRBJ2-3; TRBD1 aligns across 7 bases. Trimming cost V 3 bases and J 2 bases; bases outside gene matches: 6. Germline V CDR1 and CDR2: SGHRS, YFSETQ. The CDR3 is 15 amino acids. In DNA, the CDR3 is TGCGCCAGCAGCTCGGACAGGTCCTTCACAGATACGCAGTATTTT. Encoded protein: CASSSDRSFTDTQYF.